This TCR beta chain appears in the sequencing data of a study of T cell repertoires in cytomegalovirus infection. Study-level background: Recently identified HLA-C-restricted CMV epitopes and well-studied HLA-B-restricted CMV epitopes were used by the study. Carrying CMV and the relevant HLA type showed in public TCR beta signatures.

The CDR3 consists of 17 residues. V dropped 4 bases and J dropped 1 base, with 17 bases sitting between them. Germline-derived CDR1 and CDR2 are SGDLS and YYNGEE. General observations from the study: HLA-C-restricted CMV-specific TCR beta clonotypes prevailed in the ex vivo response. Pooled public TCR beta family frequency picked out CMV carriers with the relevant HLA.

TCRdb independently ran MiXCR on the reads; one entry per CDR3 protein. The sample lists hundreds of thousands of distinct CDR3 sequences; 31% were seen once. Remarks on this clonotype: The antigen is unknown.

Sample: cultured CD8+ T cells from PBMCs, taken from culture after CMV antigen stimulation. This rearrangement joins TRBV9 to TRBJ2-2; weak D call: TRBD2 (7 bases). The sequence came from a human donor in good health (CMV status not recorded). Some clones in this sample may be carry-over from other donors' samples. The CDR3 spells CASSPRGGALNTGELFF. CDR3 in DNA: TGTGCCAGCAGCCCTAGAGGGGGGGCCTTGAACACCGGGGAGCTGTTTTTT.